The TCR beta chain described here comes from a study of Ad26.COV2.S vaccination and SARS-CoV-2 variants (dated by TCRdb to the early 2020s). With regard to the full study: Donors in the vaccine arm were drawn from COV1001, a multicentre, randomized, double-blind, placebo-controlled phase I-IIa trial testing Ad26.COV2.S in healthy adults. Dosing of Ad26.COV2.S was intramuscular, at either 5x10^10 or 1x10^11 viral particles, delivered as one shot or as two shots spaced 56 days apart. The specificity and breadth of SARS-CoV-2-reactive T cell receptors after Ad26.COV2.S vaccination were assessed by TCRbeta repertoire sequencing. A total of some 30 samples were included in the TCR-sequenced set, comprising around 20 Ad26.COV2.S vaccine recipients, 5 placebo recipients and 8 SARS-CoV-2 convalescent individuals. Trial participants were randomized into five groups of five: low-dose or high-dose Ad26.COV2.S given once or twice, or placebo on both occasions. Investigators remained blinded to trial group allocation during experiments and outcome assessment.

The treatment or condition label, read with the paper, signifies: roughly 18 received Ad26.COV2.S at low or high dose, single or two shots; 5 received placebo; per-sample allocation not given. For vaccine and placebo recipients, repertoires were sequenced using samples collected on day 63 after the first injection. In Cohort 1b, roughly 26 adults aged 18-55 years were enrolled at a single site in Boston, USA, between 29 July and 7 August 2020. Ad26.COV2.S consisted of a replication-incompetent adenovirus type 26 vector by which a prefusion-stabilized SARS-CoV-2 spike protein from the original Wuhan strain was expressed. A note on this clone: Its binding antigen is unknown. No much larger clonotype is one base removed from it; base qualities were not supplied.

The germline V gene supplies CDR1 SNHLY and CDR2 FYNNEI. Including cysteine and phenylalanine, the CDR3 has 16 amino acids. The DNA shown is the 48-base CDR3, in frame from base 1. The junction shows trimming of 4 bases on V and 4 bases on J, and the gene matches do not reach 9 bases of it. General study outcomes and caveats: The authors noted that total T cell responses may have been underestimated by the TCR breadth and depth analyses. The study lacked the statistical power to compare responses across vaccine doses or regimens. Vaccine and placebo recipients had similar non-spike TCR breadth, a finding consistent with the vaccine containing only spike. After vaccination, spike-specific CD8+ and CD4+ T cell responses were reported to show substantial breadth. Compared with placebo recipients, Ad26.COV2.S recipients showed higher spike-specific TCR breadth (P = 0.0014).

TCRbeta CDR3 regions were sequenced with the immunoSEQ Assay. After extraction, genomic DNA underwent amplification by bias-controlled multiplex PCR, followed by high-throughput sequencing. For the original study's pipeline: To quantify the absolute abundance of every unique TCRbeta CDR3 region, sequences were collapsed and filtered. T cell fraction was estimated by normalization of TCRbeta template counts to usable DNA, with usable DNA being measured through amplification of reference genes present in all nucleated cells. Repertoire TCRs were annotated as SARS-CoV-2-specific by exact matching of V gene, CDR3 amino acid sequence and J gene to a known reactive TCR set. The reference SARS-CoV-2 TCR set was obtained from MIRA and was filtered for enrichment in COVID-19-positive ImmuneCODE repertoires, whereby public or cross-reactive TCRs were removed. Drawing on the MIRA antigens, annotated TCRs were analysed further at the level of specific ORF or position within ORF. Breadth was defined as the number of annotated unique rearrangements divided by the total number of unique productive rearrangements, and depth was defined as the summed frequency of the annotated unique rearrangements. Group comparisons of TCR breadth used two-sided Wilcoxon rank-sum tests. Entries here come from immuneACCESS through TCRdb and include only in-frame sequences with V and J called. Some clones fail to appear in such tables; in the studies checked, an unresolved V gene covers under half of the shortfall, and the cause of the remainder is unknown. The D gene and trimming were derived from the DNA, and the V and J assignments and clone size from that table. For this sample the table gives 200,000 to 250,000 clones, of which approximately 87% were detected only once. The top ten clones comprise around a tenth of the sample.

The sequence is built from TRBV2 and TRBJ2-1, with 8 junctional bases fitting TRBD2. The TCR comes from a person between 18 and 65 years old who received the Ad26.COV2.S COVID-19 vaccine or a placebo. This material consisted of peripheral blood, taken in a trial of Ad26.COV2.S vaccine versus placebo. The DNA sequence reads TGTGCCAGCAGTGTACGTAGCGGGAACAGATACAATGAGCAGTTCTTC. It translates to CASSVRSGNRYNEQFF.